The source of this T cell receptor beta chain is a study of blood T cell repertoires in COVID-19. Measured with immunoSEQ multiplex PCR; TCRdb has only the in-frame clones, and not every one. The table lists some 250,000 clones, about 86% of them singletons. Germline trimming cut 4 bases from V and 8 bases from J; bases unmatched to any gene: 15. This CDR3 spans 16 amino acids. Looked up from germline, CDR1 is LGHDT and CDR2 is YNNKEL (reference sequence). Sample: peripheral blood. This receptor was obtained from an elderly man with acute or convalescent COVID-19. This chain joins TRBV3-1 (or the pseudogene TRBV3-2) and TRBJ1-2; TRBD1 matches at 8 bases. DNA of the CDR3: TGTGCCAGCAGCCCCGACCGGGGGCAGGGGGCGTTGGGCTACACCTTC. This codes for CASSPDRGQGALGYTF.